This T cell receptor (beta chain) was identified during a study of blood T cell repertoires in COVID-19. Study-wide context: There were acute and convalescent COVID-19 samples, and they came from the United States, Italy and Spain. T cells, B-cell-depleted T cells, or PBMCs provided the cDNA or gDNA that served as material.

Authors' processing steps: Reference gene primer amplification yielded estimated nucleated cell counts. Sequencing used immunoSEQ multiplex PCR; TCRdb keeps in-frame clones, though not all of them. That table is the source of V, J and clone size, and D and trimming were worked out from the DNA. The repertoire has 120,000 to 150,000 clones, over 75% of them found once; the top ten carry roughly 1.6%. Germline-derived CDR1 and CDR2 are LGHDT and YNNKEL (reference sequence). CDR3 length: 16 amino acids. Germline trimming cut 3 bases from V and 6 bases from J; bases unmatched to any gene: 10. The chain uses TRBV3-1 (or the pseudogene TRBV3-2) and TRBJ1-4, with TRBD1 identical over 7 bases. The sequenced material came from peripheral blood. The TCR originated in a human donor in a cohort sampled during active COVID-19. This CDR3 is CASSHMDPGQHEKLFF. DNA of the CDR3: TGTGCCAGCAGCCATATGGACCCGGGACAGCATGAAAAACTGTTTTTT.